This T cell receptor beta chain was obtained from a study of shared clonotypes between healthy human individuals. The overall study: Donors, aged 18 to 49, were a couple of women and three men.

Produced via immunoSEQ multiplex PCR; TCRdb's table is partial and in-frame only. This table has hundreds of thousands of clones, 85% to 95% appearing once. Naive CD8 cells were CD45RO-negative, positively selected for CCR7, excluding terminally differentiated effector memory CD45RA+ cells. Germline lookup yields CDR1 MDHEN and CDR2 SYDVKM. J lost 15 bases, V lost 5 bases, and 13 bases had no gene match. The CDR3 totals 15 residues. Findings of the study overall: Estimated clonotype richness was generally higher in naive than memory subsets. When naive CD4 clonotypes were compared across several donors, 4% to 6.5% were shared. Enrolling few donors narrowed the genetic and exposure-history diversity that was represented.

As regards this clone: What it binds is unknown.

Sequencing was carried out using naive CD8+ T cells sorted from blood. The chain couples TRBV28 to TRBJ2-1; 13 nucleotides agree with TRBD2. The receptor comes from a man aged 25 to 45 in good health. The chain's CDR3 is CASSDRTSGSFFPFF. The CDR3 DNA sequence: TGTGCCAGCAGTGATAGGACTAGCGGGAGCTTCTTTCCGTTCTTC. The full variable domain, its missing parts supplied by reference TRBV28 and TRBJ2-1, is DVKVTQSSRYLVKRTGEKVFLECVQDMDHENMFWYRQDPGLGLRLIYFSYDVKMKEKGDIPEGYSVSREKKERFSLILESASTNQTSMYLCASSDRTSGSFFPFFGPGTRLTVL.